Each of the 22 T cell receptor beta chains below was sequenced from the same sample in a study of T-cell reconstitution after alpha-beta-depleted transplantation in children (dated by TCRdb to the mid-2010s). The library was obtained by PCR. The sequencer was an Illumina HiSeq 2500. TCR libraries were prepared with molecular barcoding, using unique molecular identifiers to normalize TCRbeta repertoire quantification. TCRdb cleaned the public reads at Q25 with fastp, built clones with MiXCR and kept in-frame beta chains. Duplicate CDR3 protein sequences are folded into a single record with the most common DNA and genes. The sample table contains about 110,000 distinct CDR3 sequences; only one count was recorded for about 9.3% of them. The ten top clones hold 6.5% to 9.5% of the sample. Here the sequenced sample was PBMCs from the stem cell graft donor, taken from the stem cell graft. The receptors derive from a human donor who donated a stem cell graft to a child with acute lymphoblastic leukemia.

There are many counts of this clonotype. The chain joins TRBV10-3 to TRBJ1-2, with TRBD1 as a possible D gene (6 bases). Germline V gene data show CDR1 as ENHRY and CDR2 as SYGVKD. CDR3 length: 12 amino acids. V lost 2 bases to trimming and J lost 8 bases, with 9 bases between them. Written as DNA, the CDR3 is TGTGCCATCAGTGAGAGGGGACACGGCTACACCTTC. Amino acids: CAISERGHGYTF.

This clonotype appeared many times. The chain uses TRBV9 and TRBJ2-7; D is possibly TRBD2 (6 bases). The germline gives CDR1 SGDLS, CDR2 YYNGEE. The CDR3 spans 15 residues. The ends were cut back, 2 bases at V and 0 bases at J, with 12 bases in the middle. The CDR3 DNA reads as TGTGCCAGCAGCGTCTCGCGGGACCCCTCCTACGAGCAGTACTTC. It yields the protein CASSVSRDPSYEQYF.

The sample holds many counts of this clonotype. The chain joins TRBV9 to TRBJ2-1, with TRBD1 matching 7 bases. Germline V gene data show CDR1 as SGDLS and CDR2 as YYNGEE. Germline trimming cut 2 bases from V and 3 bases from J; bases unmatched to any gene: 11. The CDR3 consists of 17 residues. This chain's CDR3 is CASSVPPGQPNYNEQFF. In DNA form, the CDR3 reads TGTGCCAGCAGCGTCCCTCCGGGACAGCCTAACTACAATGAGCAGTTCTTC.

This clonotype has more than one count but fewer than ten. The genes are TRBV12-3 or TRBV12-4 and TRBJ2-2; D is ambiguous. The V end lost 8 bases, the J end lost 0 bases, and 16 bases lay between the germline ends. The CDR3 has 16 amino acids. The CDR3 DNA sequence: TGTGCCAGCTGCATCGTTCCCCCTACGAACACCGGGGAGCTGTTTTTT. This translates into CASCIVPPTNTGELFF.

This clonotype has at least ten counts. This sequence joins TRBV13 and TRBJ2-5; no firm D call. The length of the CDR3 is 11 residues. Germline values: CDR1 PRHDT, CDR2 FYEKMQ (reference sequence). Trimming removed 4 bases at V and 4 bases at J, with 4 bases between. CDR3 sequence: CASSWRETQYF. The DNA for the CDR3 is TGTGCCAGCAGCTGGCGAGAGACCCAGTACTTC.

This clonotype showed up many times. This chain connects TRBV20-1 to TRBJ1-1, with 10 bases lining up with TRBD1. Germline assignment: CDR1 DFQATT and CDR2 SNEGSKA (reference sequence). The V segment lost 6 bases and the J segment 4 bases; nucleotides outside the gene matches: 11. The CDR3 is made up of 15 amino acids. The chain's CDR3 is CSARKGTGAPTEAFF. CDR3 nucleotides: TGCAGTGCGCGCAAGGGGACAGGGGCGCCCACTGAAGCTTTCTTT.

This clonotype was seen many times. V usage is TRBV6-5 and J usage is TRBJ1-6, with no clear D. This CDR3 spans 12 amino acids. Trimming shortened V by 7 bases and J by 7 bases, and 8 bases separated the two germline ends. Germline CDR1 is MNHEY and CDR2 is SVGAGI. The CDR3 spells CASNRRNSPLHF. Written as DNA, the CDR3 is TGTGCCAGCAACCGCAGAAATTCACCCCTCCACTTT.

This clonotype was picked up a small number of times. This chain uses TRBV20-1 with TRBJ2-3; D uncertain. This CDR3 spans 13 amino acids. V was shortened by 3 bases and J by 2 bases, with 9 bases between the two germline ends. The germline V gene has CDR1 DFQATT and CDR2 SNEGSKA (reference sequence). The CDR3 DNA reads as TGCAGTGCTAGCGTACGCGCCACAGATACGCAGTATTTT. This translates into CSASVRATDTQYF.

This clonotype was seen only a few times. The chain joins TRBV6-2 or TRBV6-3 to TRBJ2-7; D is unclear. The germline V gene encodes CDR1 MNHEY and CDR2 SVGEGT. V shed 2 bases and J shed 0 bases, with 8 bases lying between them. The CDR3 length is 14 residues. Here the CDR3 DNA reads TGTGCCAGCAGTTACACCAAGGACTCCTACGAGCAGTACTTC. This encodes CASSYTKDSYEQYF.

This clonotype was found many times. The V gene is TRBV20-1, the J gene TRBJ2-3, with 7 bases fitting TRBD2. This CDR3 has 14 residues. With V trimmed by 0 bases and J by 5 bases, 5 bases remained unmatched. Germline V gene lookup returns CDR1 DFQATT and CDR2 SNEGSKA (reference sequence). CDR3 loop: CSARDPLAVDTQYF. CDR3 nucleotides: TGCAGTGCTAGAGATCCGCTAGCGGTAGATACGCAGTATTTT.

This clonotype was seen many times. This sequence joins TRBV6-1 and TRBJ2-2; 7 nucleotides agree with TRBD2. Germline assignment: CDR1 MNHNS and CDR2 SASEGT. The CDR3 totals 17 residues. Unmatched junction bases numbered 16, after V lost 6 bases and J lost 6 bases. This CDR3 reads CASSRLTLGGGSGELFF. In DNA form, the CDR3 reads TGTGCCAGCAGCCGTCTAACACTTGGGGGGGGGTCCGGGGAGCTGTTTTTT.

The sample holds many counts of this clonotype. V gene TRBV6-5 combines with J gene TRBJ2-3; the match to TRBD1 covers 12 bases. CDR3 length: 16 residues. Losses at the gene ends were 2 bases for V and 4 bases for J; bases not matched to a gene: 4. CDR1 is MNHEY, CDR2 SVGAGI, per germline. CDR3 coding DNA: TGTGCCAGCAGTTACGGGACAGGGGGCTTGTCAGATACGCAGTATTTT. This codes for CASSYGTGGLSDTQYF.

In its sample, this clonotype was seen many times. The J gene is TRBJ2-1, the V gene TRBV7-2; 12 bases map to TRBD2. Germline loops: CDR1 SGHTA, CDR2 FQGNSA. V lost 4 bases, J lost 7 bases, and 11 bases stayed unmatched. This CDR3 comprises 17 residues. CDR3 sequence (DNA): TGTGCCAGCAGCTATCGGACTAGCGGGACGACAGTGAATGAGCAGTTCTTC. Protein: CASSYRTSGTTVNEQFF.

This clonotype was observed at least ten times. The genes are TRBV5-1 and TRBJ2-7; 8 bases fit TRBD2. The trim removed 6 bases at V and 0 bases at J, leaving 17 bases unmatched. Germline lookup yields CDR1 SGHRS and CDR2 YFSETQ. CDR3 length equals 18 residues. CDR3 bases: TGCGCCAGCACCCCCGGGGGGGTGGAGCGGAAACGCTCCTACGAGCAGTACTTC. This translates into CASTPGGVERKRSYEQYF.

This clonotype was seen many times. The chain has TRBV28 and TRBJ1-1; 7 bases are shared with TRBD1. V lost 6 bases and J lost 4; bases outside the gene matches: 8. The CDR3 contains 14 residues. Germline CDR1 and CDR2: MDHEN and SYDVKM. In DNA, the CDR3 is TGTGCCAGCAGCACCCGGGACAGAGGCACTGAAGCTTTCTTT. Amino acids: CASSTRDRGTEAFF.

This clonotype has a count of ten or more. The chain carries TRBV6-2 or TRBV6-3 and TRBJ1-5; D might be TRBD1 (6 bases). The germline gives CDR1 MNHEY, CDR2 SVGEGT. The CDR3 spans 15 residues. Trimming took off 7 bases at V and 3 bases at J, with 16 bases between the two ends. In nucleotides, the CDR3 is TGTGCCAGCACCCCCGGGGGGCTTCACAATCAGCCCCAGCATTTT. Amino acid sequence: CASTPGGLHNQPQHF.

This clonotype has a count of ten or more. The junction departs from germline at one end; a sequencing error may be responsible. The chain recombines TRBV7-7 with TRBJ2-1; D unclear. Per germline, CDR1 SSHAT and CDR2 FNYEAQ (reference sequence). The CDR3 consists of 13 residues. The CDR3 nucleotides are TGTGCTAGCAGCTTATCTTCATTCAATGAGCAGTTCTTC. Translating it yields CASSLSSFNEQFF. Full variable domain (remainder filled in from reference TRBV7-7 and TRBJ2-1): GAGVSQSPRYKVTKRGQDVTLRCDPISSHATLYWYQQALGQGPEFLTYFNYEAQPDKSGLPSDRFSAERPEGSISTLTIQRTEQRDSAMYRCASSLSSFNEQFFGPGTRLTVL.

This clonotype occurred many times. This chain uses TRBV29-1 with TRBJ2-7, with 8 nucleotides matching TRBD1. The junction had 4 bases not matched to a gene; V was cut back by 0 bases and J by 6 bases. Germline V gene data show CDR1 as SQVTM and CDR2 as ANQGSEA. The CDR3 length is 13 residues. Here the CDR3 reads CSVEEGTGTEQYF. In DNA, the CDR3 is TGCAGCGTTGAAGAGGGGACAGGAACCGAGCAGTACTTC.

About this clonotype itself: Germline is not matched at one junction end, which may reflect a read error. V and J are TRBV29-1 and TRBJ1-5; 8 bases are shared with TRBD1. CDR3 length: 14 amino acids. CDR1 is SQVTM and CDR2 is ANQGSEA in the germline V gene. The CDR3 coding sequence is TGCAGCGTTAAAGAGACAGGGGACAATCAGCCCCAGCATTTT. It encodes CSVKETGDNQPQHF.

In its sample, this clonotype was seen many times. J is TRBJ2-3 and V is TRBV5-1; possibly TRBD1 for D (5 bases). Germline assignment: CDR1 SGHRS and CDR2 YFSETQ. The CDR3 sequence is 15 residues long. V dropped 1 base and J dropped 4 bases, with 13 bases sitting between them. For the CDR3, the DNA is TGCGCCAGCAGCTTGAGTGACTTGGGGCCAGATACGCAGTATTTT. It encodes CASSLSDLGPDTQYF.

With respect to this clonotype: Just one base apart from a much larger clone, this may be a read error. The chain uses TRBV5-1 and TRBJ2-5; TRBD2 is a possible D gene (6 bases). The CDR3 runs to 14 residues. Germline V lookup: CDR1 SGHRS, CDR2 YFSETQ. V shed 2 bases and J shed 3 bases, with 11 bases lying between them. The CDR3 DNA follows: TGCGCCAGCAGCTTCGGGAGTACTAAAGAGACCCAGTACTTC. Translating it yields CASSFGSTKETQYF.

The rearrangement uses TRBV4-2 and TRBJ2-1; 10 positions match TRBD2. The germline gives CDR1 LGHNA, CDR2 YNFKEQ. J gave up 3 bases and V 8 bases, and 16 bases lay outside the gene matches. There are 18 residues in the CDR3. The CDR3 protein is CASGPWLLAGEVYNEQFF. Written as DNA, the CDR3 is TGTGCCAGCGGCCCCTGGCTCCTAGCGGGAGAGGTCTACAATGAGCAGTTCTTC.